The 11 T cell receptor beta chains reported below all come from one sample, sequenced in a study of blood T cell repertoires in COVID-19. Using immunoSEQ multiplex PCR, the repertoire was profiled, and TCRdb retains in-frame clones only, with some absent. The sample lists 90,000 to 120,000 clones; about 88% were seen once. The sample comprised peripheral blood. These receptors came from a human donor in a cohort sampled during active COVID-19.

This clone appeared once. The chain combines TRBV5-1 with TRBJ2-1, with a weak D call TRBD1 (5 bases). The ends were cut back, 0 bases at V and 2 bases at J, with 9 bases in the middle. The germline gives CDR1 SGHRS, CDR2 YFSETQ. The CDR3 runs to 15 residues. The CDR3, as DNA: TGCGCCAGCAGCTTGGCGCAGGGCCCCTACAATGAGCAGTTCTTC. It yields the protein CASSLAQGPYNEQFF.

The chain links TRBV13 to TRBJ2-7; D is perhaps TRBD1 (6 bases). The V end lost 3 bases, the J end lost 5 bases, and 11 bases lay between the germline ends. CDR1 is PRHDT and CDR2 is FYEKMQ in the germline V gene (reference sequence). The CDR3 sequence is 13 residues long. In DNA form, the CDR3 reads TGTGCCAGCAGCTTGGGGGCCGGCAACGAGCAGTACTTC. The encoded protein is CASSLGAGNEQYF.

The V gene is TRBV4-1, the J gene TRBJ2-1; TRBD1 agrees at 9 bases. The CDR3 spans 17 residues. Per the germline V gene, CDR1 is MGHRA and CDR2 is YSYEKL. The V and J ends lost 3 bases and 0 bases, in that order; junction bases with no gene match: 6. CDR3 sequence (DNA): TGCGCCAGCAGCCACCCGGACAGGGGCAACTCCTACAATGAGCAGTTCTTC. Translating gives CASSHPDRGNSYNEQFF.

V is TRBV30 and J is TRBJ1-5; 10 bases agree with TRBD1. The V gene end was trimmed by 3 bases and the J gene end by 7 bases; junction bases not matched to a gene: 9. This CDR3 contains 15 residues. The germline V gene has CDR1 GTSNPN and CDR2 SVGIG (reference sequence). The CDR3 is CAWSLGQGLGQPQHF. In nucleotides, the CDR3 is TGTGCCTGGAGCCTGGGACAGGGGTTAGGCCAGCCCCAGCATTTT.

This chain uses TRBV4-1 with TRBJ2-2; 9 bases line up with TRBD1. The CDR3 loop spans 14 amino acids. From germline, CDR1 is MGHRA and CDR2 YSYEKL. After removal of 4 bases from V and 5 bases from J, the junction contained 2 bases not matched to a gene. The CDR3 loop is CASSRGTGTGELFF. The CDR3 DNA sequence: TGCGCCAGCAGCCGGGGGACAGGGACCGGGGAGCTGTTTTTT.

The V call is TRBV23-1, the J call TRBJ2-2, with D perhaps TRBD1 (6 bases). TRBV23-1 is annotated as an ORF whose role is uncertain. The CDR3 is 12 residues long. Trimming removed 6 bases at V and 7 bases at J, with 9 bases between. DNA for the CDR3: TGCGCCAGCAGAGGGGGTAGCGGGGAGCTGTTTTTT. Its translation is CASRGGSGELFF.

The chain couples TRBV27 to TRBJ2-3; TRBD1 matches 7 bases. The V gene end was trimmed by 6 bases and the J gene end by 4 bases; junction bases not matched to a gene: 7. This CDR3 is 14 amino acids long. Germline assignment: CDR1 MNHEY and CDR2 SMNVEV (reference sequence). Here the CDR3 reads CASRTNRGADTQYF. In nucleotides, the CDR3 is TGTGCCAGCAGGACCAACAGGGGCGCAGATACGCAGTATTTT.

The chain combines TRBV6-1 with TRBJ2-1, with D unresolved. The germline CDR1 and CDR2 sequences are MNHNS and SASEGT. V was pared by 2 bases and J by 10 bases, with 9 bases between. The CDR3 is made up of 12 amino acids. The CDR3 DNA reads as TGTGCCAGCAGTGAAAACGGTCGAGAGCAGTTCTTC. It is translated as CASSENGREQFF.

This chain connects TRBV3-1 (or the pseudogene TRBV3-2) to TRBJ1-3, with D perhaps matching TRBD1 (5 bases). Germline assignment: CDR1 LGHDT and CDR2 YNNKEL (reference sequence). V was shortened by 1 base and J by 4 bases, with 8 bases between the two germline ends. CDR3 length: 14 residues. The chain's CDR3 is CASSQVSGGNTIYF. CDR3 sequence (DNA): TGTGCCAGCAGCCAAGTGTCAGGGGGAAACACCATATATTTT.

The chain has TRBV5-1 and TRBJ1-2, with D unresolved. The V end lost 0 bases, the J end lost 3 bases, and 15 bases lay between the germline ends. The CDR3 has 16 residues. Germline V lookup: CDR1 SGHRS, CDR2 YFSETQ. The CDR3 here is CASSLAPYDDYYGYTF. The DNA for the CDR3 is TGCGCCAGCAGCTTGGCCCCCTATGATGACTACTATGGCTACACCTTC.

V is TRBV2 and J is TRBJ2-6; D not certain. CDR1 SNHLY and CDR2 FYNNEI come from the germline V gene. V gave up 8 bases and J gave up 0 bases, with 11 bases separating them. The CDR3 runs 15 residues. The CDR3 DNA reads TGTGCCAGCTCACGCTCGGTCTCTGGGGCCAACGTCCTGACTTTC. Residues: CASSRSVSGANVLTF.